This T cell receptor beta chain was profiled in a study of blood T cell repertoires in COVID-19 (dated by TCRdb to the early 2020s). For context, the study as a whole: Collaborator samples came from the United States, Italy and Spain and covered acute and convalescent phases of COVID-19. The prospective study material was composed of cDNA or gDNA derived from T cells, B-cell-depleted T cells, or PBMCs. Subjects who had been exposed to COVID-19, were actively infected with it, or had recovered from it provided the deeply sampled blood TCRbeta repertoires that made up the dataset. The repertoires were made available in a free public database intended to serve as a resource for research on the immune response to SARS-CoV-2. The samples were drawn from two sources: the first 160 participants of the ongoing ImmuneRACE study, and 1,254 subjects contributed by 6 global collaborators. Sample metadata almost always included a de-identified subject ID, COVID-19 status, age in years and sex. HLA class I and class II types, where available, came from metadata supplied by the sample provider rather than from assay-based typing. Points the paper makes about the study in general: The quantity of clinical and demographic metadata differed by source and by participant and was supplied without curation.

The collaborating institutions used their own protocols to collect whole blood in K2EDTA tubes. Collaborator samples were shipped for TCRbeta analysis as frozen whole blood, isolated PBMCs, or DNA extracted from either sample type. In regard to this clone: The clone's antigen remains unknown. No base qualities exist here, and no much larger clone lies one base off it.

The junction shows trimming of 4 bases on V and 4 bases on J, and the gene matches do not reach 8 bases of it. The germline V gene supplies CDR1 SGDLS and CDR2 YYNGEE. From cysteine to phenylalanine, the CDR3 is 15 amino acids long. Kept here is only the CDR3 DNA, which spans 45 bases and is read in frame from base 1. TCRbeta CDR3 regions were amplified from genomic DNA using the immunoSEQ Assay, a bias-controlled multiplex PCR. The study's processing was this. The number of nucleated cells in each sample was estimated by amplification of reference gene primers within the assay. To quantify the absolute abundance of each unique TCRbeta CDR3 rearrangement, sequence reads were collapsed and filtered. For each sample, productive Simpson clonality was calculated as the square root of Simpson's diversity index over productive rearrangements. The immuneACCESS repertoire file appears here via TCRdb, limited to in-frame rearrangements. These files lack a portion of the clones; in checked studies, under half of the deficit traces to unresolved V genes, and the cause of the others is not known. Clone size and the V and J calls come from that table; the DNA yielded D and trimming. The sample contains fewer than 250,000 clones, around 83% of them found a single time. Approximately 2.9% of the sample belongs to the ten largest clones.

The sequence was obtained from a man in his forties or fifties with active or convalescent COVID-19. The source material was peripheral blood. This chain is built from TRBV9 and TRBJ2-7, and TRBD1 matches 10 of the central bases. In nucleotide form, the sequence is TGTGCCAGCAGCAGGGGGACAGGGGTCGGTTACGAGCAGTACTTC. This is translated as CASSRGTGVGYEQYF.